Listed here are 6 T cell receptor beta chains from one sample, sequenced in a study of blood T cell repertoires in COVID-19 (dated by TCRdb to 2018 to 2021). Libraries were prepared through the immunoSEQ multiplex PCR assay. Held by TCRdb, this immuneACCESS table contains in-frame sequences only and omits some clones. Under half of the omission traces to an unresolved V gene where checked; the cause of the rest is unknown. The sample table records 150,000 or so clones; over 75% of these occur just once. The ten top clones hold 35% to 55% of the sample. Sequencing was done on a sample of peripheral blood. These receptors were taken from a human donor in a cohort sampled during active COVID-19.

The genes are TRBV18 and TRBJ1-5; TRBD1 agrees at 7 bases. The junction had 8 bases not matched to a gene; V was cut back by 5 bases and J by 1 base. Germline CDR1 and CDR2: KGHSH and LQKENI. The CDR3 is 16 residues long. The CDR3 DNA is TGTGCCAGCTCAAGCGGACAGGTTCTAAGCAATCAGCCCCAGCATTTT. It encodes CASSSGQVLSNQPQHF.

The rearrangement links TRBV5-1 to TRBJ2-2; D may be TRBD1 (6 bases). Looked up from germline, CDR1 is SGHRS and CDR2 is YFSETQ. Trimming removed 10 bases at V and 3 bases at J, with 7 bases between. The CDR3 is 11 amino acids. CDR3 nucleotide sequence: TGCGCCTCAGGGGACACCGGGGAGCTGTTTTTT. Translated: CASGDTGELFF.

V usage is TRBV6-2 or TRBV6-3 and J usage is TRBJ2-1; D perhaps matches TRBD2 (7 bases). CDR1 is MNHEY and CDR2 is SVGEGT in the germline V gene. The V and J ends lost 2 bases and 7 bases respectively, with 27 bases between them. The CDR3 length is 19 residues. CDR3 protein: CASSYSIRRGPGEGNEQFF. In DNA, the CDR3 is TGTGCCAGCAGTTACAGTATCAGGCGGGGGCCCGGGGAGGGGAATGAGCAGTTCTTC.

The J gene is TRBJ2-3, the V gene TRBV5-1, with TRBD2 identical over 9 bases. There are 14 residues in the CDR3. Germline CDR1 and CDR2: SGHRS and YFSETQ. V lost 2 bases, J lost 6 bases, and 4 bases stayed unmatched. The CDR3 DNA reads as TGCGCCAGCAGCTTTAGCGGGGGAGGGGATACGCAGTATTTT. Translation gives CASSFSGGGDTQYF.

This clone occurred a few times. This chain connects TRBV2 to TRBJ1-1; a weak D match, TRBD1 (5 bases). Trimming left V 4 bases short and J 12 bases short, with 15 bases between. Germline CDR1 is SNHLY and CDR2 is FYNNEI. This CDR3 spans 12 amino acids. In nucleotides, the CDR3 is TGTGCCAGCAGTGGCTTAGCAGGGCTGACTTTCTTT. As protein: CASSGLAGLTFF.

This sequence joins TRBV12-5 and TRBJ2-1, with TRBD2 matching over 9 bases. Germline loops: CDR1 LGHNT, CDR2 FRNRAP. V shed 6 bases and J 2 bases; nucleotides not matched to a gene: 8. The CDR3 extends over 16 amino acids. Here the CDR3 DNA reads TGTGCTAGTGGCTTTTCTAGCGGGAACACCTACAATGAGCAGTTCTTC. Protein: CASGFSSGNTYNEQFF.